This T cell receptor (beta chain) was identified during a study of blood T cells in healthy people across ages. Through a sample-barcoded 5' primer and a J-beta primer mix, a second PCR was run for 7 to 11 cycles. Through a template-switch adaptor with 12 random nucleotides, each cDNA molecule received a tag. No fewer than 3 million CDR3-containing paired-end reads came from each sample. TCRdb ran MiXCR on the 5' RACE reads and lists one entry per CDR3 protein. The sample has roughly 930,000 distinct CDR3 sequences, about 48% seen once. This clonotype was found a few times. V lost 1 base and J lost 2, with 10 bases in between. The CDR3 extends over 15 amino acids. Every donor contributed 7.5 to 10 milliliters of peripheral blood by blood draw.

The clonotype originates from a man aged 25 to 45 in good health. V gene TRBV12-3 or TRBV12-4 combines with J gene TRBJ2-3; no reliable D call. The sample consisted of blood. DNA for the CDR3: TGTGCCAGCAGTTTAGACCGCCGATCCACAGATACGCAGTATTTT. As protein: CASSLDRRSTDTQYF.